A selection of T cell receptor beta chains follows, all from one sample in a study of T cells after yellow fever vaccination. MiXCR, applied by TCRdb to the 5' RACE reads, yields one record per CDR3 protein. The data show approximately 170,000 distinct CDR3 sequences, roughly 11% seen once. This material consisted of CD8+ T cells sorted from PBMCs, taken 15 days after the yellow fever booster vaccination. The origin of the receptors is a man between 18 and 35 years old who received the YFV17D yellow fever vaccine. Both conserved end residues are part of each CDR3. The D gene is left open where the match is weak. The size of a clone is reported for some rows only, either as once, few or many, or as a class for expanded clones.

d_gene	abundance	j_gene	v_gene	CDR3aa	CDR3nt
TRBD2	few	TRBJ2-1	TRBV10-3	CAISESGRGLTNEQFF	TGTGCCATCAGTGAGTCGGGGCGGGGGTTAACCAATGAGCAGTTCTTC
.	many	TRBJ2-2	TRBV7-8	CASSLDRDYTGELFF	TGTGCCAGCAGCCTAGACAGGGACTACACCGGGGAGCTGTTTTTT
.	many	TRBJ1-6	TRBV15	CATSLTREQGSPLHF	TGTGCCACCAGCCTAACTAGAGAACAGGGATCACCCCTCCACTTT
.	few	TRBJ1-1	TRBV5-5	CASSFAGGTEAFF	TGTGCCAGCAGCTTTGCGGGGGGCACTGAAGCTTTCTTT
TRBD2	.	TRBJ2-1	TRBV12-3/TRBV12-4	CASTPWDSGHNEQFF	TGTGCCAGCACCCCTTGGGATAGCGGGCACAATGAGCAGTTCTTC
TRBD2	few	TRBJ2-5	TRBV20-1	CSARDYERGAQETQYF	TGCAGTGCTAGAGATTATGAGCGGGGGGCCCAAGAGACCCAGTACTTC
TRBD1	.	TRBJ1-1	TRBV27	CASSLSGQVEAFF	TGTGCCAGCAGTTTATCGGGACAGGTCGAAGCTTTCTTT
.	.	TRBJ1-2	TRBV5-1	CASSPKGAGTLTYSGYGYTF	TGCGCCAGCAGCCCAAAAGGAGCCGGGACCCTCACCTATTCGGGCTATGGCTACACCTTC
.	few	TRBJ1-5	TRBV18	CASSPREFVGGNQPQHF	TGTGCCAGCTCACCAAGAGAATTTGTGGGGGGCAATCAGCCCCAGCATTTT
.	few	TRBJ2-1	TRBV2	CASSENRVSGDNEQFF	TGTGCCAGCAGTGAAAATCGGGTTTCCGGTGACAATGAGCAGTTCTTC
TRBD1	.	TRBJ2-1	TRBV4-3	CASSWTGSDEQFF	TGCGCCAGCAGCTGGACAGGGTCGGATGAGCAGTTCTTC
TRBD2	.	TRBJ2-3	TRBV6-5	CASSRGGALDTQYF	TGTGCCAGCAGTCGCGGGGGGGCCTTAGATACGCAGTATTTT
TRBD2	.	TRBJ2-3	TRBV14	CASSQLLAGTPSTDTQYF	TGTGCCAGCAGCCAACTCCTAGCGGGGACGCCCAGCACAGATACGCAGTATTTT
.	.	TRBJ1-2	TRBV27	CASSLRGDYGYTF	TGTGCCAGCAGTTTAAGGGGGGACTATGGCTACACCTTC
.	.	TRBJ2-5	TRBV4-1	CASSQVYGVGETQYF	TGCGCCAGCAGCCAAGTATATGGGGTAGGCGAGACCCAGTACTTC
.	few	TRBJ2-7	TRBV30	CAWSVLGSETYEQYF	TGTGCCTGGAGTGTACTCGGATCCGAAACCTACGAGCAGTACTTC
.	few	TRBJ2-5	TRBV6-5	CASTPRLRGSQYF	TGTGCCAGCACCCCCCGACTCCGAGGGTCCCAGTACTTC
.	.	TRBJ2-5	TRBV7-9	CASSISSLETQYF	TGTGCCAGCAGCATTAGTTCTTTGGAGACCCAGTACTTC
TRBD2	few	TRBJ2-5	TRBV27	CASRIEGLAETQYF	TGTGCCAGCAGGATCGAGGGACTAGCTGAGACCCAGTACTTC
.	.	TRBJ2-1	TRBV6-6	CASRDPTVGNEQFF	TGTGCCAGCAGGGATCCTACAGTAGGCAATGAGCAGTTCTTC
.	.	TRBJ1-1	TRBV25-1	CASTAGSNTEAFF	TGTGCCAGCACCGCAGGGAGCAACACTGAAGCTTTCTTT